These 6 T cell receptor beta chains share one sample of origin, sequenced in a study of blood T cell repertoires in COVID-19. Sequencing used immunoSEQ multiplex PCR; TCRdb keeps in-frame clones, though not all of them. The table lists about 240,000 clones, around 84% of them singletons. The source material was peripheral blood. These TCRs come from a woman between 18 and 29 years old with acute or convalescent COVID-19.

The chain has TRBV6-5 and TRBJ2-5, with D possibly TRBD1 on 6 matching bases. Germline lookup yields CDR1 MNHEY and CDR2 SVGAGI. CDR3 length: 13 residues. V was clipped by 5 bases and J by 0 bases, with 7 bases between them. This CDR3 is CASSRDNQETQYF. The CDR3 DNA follows: TGTGCCAGCAGTCGGGACAACCAAGAGACCCAGTACTTC.

J is TRBJ2-7 and V is TRBV6-5; TRBD2 agrees at 9 bases. Trimming cost V 6 bases and J 5 bases; bases outside gene matches: 11. The CDR3 consists of 15 residues. The germline CDR1 and CDR2 sequences are MNHEY and SVGAGI. CDR3 loop: CASRLWGREGDEQYF. In DNA, the CDR3 is TGTGCCAGCAGGCTTTGGGGGCGGGAGGGGGACGAGCAGTACTTC.

The chain carries TRBV10-2 and TRBJ2-7; 9 bases are shared with TRBD1. CDR3 size: 16 residues. V shed 10 bases, J shed 2 bases, and the junction held 15 bases outside the gene matches. Germline V lookup: CDR1 WSHSY, CDR2 SAAADI. CDR3: CATRDRAAGPAYEQYF. The DNA of the CDR3 is TGCGCCACCCGGGACAGGGCCGCCGGCCCCGCCTACGAGCAGTACTTC.

The chain combines TRBV5-6 with TRBJ2-7; 9 nucleotides line up with TRBD1. Looked up from germline, CDR1 is SGHDT and CDR2 is YYEEEE. V dropped 4 bases and J dropped 2; count of bases not matched to a gene: 7. The CDR3 loop spans 15 amino acids. The chain's CDR3 is CASSQRTGDTYEQYF. DNA for the CDR3: TGTGCCAGCAGCCAGAGGACAGGGGATACCTACGAGCAGTACTTC.

The rearrangement links TRBV7-3 to TRBJ2-5, with 7 bases aligning to TRBD2. The germline V gene encodes CDR1 SGHTA and CDR2 FQGTGA. The CDR3 contains 16 residues. The ends lost 1 base at V and 0 bases at J; junction bases unmatched: 5. CDR3 protein: CASSLNGGGNQETQYF. The DNA of the CDR3 is TGTGCCAGCAGCTTAAACGGGGGAGGGAACCAAGAGACCCAGTACTTC.

The V gene is TRBV7-3, the J gene TRBJ2-3, with D maybe TRBD2 (6 bases). CDR1 and CDR2 from the germline V gene are SGHTA and FQGTGA. V dropped 3 bases and J dropped 3 bases, with 7 bases sitting between them. The CDR3 runs to 13 residues. The CDR3 is CASSFGGTDTQYF. The CDR3 nucleotides are TGTGCCAGCAGCTTTGGAGGGACAGATACGCAGTATTTT.